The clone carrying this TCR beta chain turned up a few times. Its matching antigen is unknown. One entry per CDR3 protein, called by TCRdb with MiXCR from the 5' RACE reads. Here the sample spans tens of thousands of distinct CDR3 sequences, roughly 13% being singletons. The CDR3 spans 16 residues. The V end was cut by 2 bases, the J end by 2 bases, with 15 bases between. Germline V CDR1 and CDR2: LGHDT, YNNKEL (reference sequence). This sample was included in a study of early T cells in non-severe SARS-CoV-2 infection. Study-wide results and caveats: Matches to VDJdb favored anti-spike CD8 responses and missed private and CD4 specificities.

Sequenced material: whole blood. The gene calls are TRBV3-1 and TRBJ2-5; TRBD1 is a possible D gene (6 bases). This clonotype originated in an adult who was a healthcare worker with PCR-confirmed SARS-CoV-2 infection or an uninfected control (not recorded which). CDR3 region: CASSQPQGAGQETQYF. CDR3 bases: TGTGCCAGCAGCCAACCACAGGGAGCTGGTCAAGAGACCCAGTACTTC.